This entry describes one T cell receptor (beta chain). These data belong to a study of CD8+CD57+ T cells in acquired aplastic anemia. CDR3 and TCR beta VDJ profiling relied on a genomic DNA template. TCRdb passed the reads through MiXCR, listing each CDR3 protein once. This sample has some 150,000 distinct CDR3 sequences, with around 48% found just once. Germline CDR1 and CDR2: WNHNN and SYGVQD (reference sequence). This CDR3 comprises 16 residues. Germline trimming cut 4 bases from V and 5 bases from J; bases unmatched to any gene: 12. For sequencing, patients were chosen who had shown expansion of CD8+CD57+ cells by flow cytometry. Sampling of blood occurred while the patients had still received no therapy.

The chain couples TRBV10-1 to TRBJ2-7, with 9 positions matching TRBD1. The sequenced sample was sorted CD4+, CD8+, or CD8+CD57+ T cells (not recorded which) from PBMCs. The source of this sequence is a human donor with aplastic anemia. The CDR3 DNA is TGCGCCAGCAGTGGTAGGTCTGGGACAGGGATCAACGAGCAGTACTTC. It codes for CASSGRSGTGINEQYF.